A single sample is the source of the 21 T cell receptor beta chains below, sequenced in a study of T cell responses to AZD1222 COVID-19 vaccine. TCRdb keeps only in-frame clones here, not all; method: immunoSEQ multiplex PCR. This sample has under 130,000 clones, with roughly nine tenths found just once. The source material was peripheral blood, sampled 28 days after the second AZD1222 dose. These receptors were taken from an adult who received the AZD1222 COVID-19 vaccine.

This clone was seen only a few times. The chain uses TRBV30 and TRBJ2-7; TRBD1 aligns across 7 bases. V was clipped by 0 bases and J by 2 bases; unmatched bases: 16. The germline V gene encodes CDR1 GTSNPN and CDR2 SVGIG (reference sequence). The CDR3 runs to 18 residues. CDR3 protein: CAWSVLWMRDSTTYEQYF. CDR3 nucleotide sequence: TGTGCCTGGAGTGTACTTTGGATGAGGGACAGCACTACCTACGAGCAGTACTTC.

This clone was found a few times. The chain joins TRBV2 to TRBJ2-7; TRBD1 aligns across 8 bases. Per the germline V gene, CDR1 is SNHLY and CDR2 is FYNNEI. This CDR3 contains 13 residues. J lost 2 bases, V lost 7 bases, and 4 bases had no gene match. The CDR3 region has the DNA TGTGCCAGCAAAGGACAGGGCCCCTACGAGCAGTACTTC. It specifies CASKGQGPYEQYF.

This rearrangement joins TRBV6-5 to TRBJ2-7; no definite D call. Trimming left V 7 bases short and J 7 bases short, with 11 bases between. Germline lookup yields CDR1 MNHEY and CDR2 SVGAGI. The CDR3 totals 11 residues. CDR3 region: CASTTRWEQYF. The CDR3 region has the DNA TGTGCCAGCACCACCCGTTGGGAGCAGTACTTC.

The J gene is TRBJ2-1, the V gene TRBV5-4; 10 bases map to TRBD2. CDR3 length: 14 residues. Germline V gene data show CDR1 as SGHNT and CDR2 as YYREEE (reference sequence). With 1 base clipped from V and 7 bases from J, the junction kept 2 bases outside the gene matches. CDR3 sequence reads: CASSLTSGANEQFF. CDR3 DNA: TGTGCCAGCAGCTTGACTAGCGGGGCAAATGAGCAGTTCTTC.

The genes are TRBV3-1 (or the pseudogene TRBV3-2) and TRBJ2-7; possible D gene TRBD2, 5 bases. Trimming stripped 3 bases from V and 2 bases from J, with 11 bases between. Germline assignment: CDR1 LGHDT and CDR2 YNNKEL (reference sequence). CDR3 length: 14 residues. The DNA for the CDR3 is TGTGCCAGCAGCCAGCCCGGGATCACCTACGAGCAGTACTTC. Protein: CASSQPGITYEQYF.

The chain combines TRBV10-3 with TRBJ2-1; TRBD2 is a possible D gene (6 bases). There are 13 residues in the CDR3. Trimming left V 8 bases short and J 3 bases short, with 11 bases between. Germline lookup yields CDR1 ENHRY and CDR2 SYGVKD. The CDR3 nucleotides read TGTGCCATCCGGGCGGGGTTCTACAATGAGCAGTTCTTC. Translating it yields CAIRAGFYNEQFF.

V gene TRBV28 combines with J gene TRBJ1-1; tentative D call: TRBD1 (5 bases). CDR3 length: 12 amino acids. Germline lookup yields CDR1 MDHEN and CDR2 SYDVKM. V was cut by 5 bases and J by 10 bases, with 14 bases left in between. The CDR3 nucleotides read TGTGCCAGCAGTCTTCCACTGAGGGGAGCTTTCTTT. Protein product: CASSLPLRGAFF.

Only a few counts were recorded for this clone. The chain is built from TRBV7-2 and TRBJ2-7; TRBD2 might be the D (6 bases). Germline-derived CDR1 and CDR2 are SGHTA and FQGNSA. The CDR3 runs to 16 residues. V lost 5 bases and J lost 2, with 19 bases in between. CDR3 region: CASSPQPSRLAYEQYF. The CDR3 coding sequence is TGTGCCAGCAGCCCTCAACCATCCAGACTAGCCTACGAGCAGTACTTC.

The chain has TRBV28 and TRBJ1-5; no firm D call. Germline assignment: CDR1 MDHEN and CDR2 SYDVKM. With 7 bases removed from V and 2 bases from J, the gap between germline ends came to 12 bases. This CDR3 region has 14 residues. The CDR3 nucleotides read TGTGCCAGCATATTAGGCGACGGCAATCAGCCCCAGCATTTT. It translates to CASILGDGNQPQHF.

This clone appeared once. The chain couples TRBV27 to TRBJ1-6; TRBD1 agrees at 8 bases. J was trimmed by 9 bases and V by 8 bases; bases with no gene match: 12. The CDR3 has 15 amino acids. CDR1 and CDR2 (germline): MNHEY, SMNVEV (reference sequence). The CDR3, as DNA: TGTGCCAGCCAACCTTCACAGGGGGTTGCTTCACCCCTCCACTTT. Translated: CASQPSQGVASPLHF.

Here the CDR3 DNA reads TGCACCAGCAGCCATGGGACACAGCTCAATCAGCCCCAGCATTTT. As protein: CTSSHGTQLNQPQHF. The J gene is TRBJ1-5, the V gene TRBV1; TRBD1, the table's D call, lacks a check against the DNA. TRBV1 is deemed a pseudogene. The CDR3 sequence is 15 residues long.

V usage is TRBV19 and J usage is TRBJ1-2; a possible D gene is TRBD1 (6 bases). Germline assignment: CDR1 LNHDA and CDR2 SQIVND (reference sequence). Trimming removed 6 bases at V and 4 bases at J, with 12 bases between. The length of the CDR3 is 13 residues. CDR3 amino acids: CASRPTGRYGYTF. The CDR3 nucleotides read TGTGCCAGTAGGCCAACAGGGCGCTATGGCTACACCTTC. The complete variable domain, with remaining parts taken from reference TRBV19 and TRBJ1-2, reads DGGITQSPKYLFRKEGQNVTLSCEQNLNHDAMYWYRQDPGQGLRLIYYSQIVNDFQKGDIAEGYSVSREKKESFPLTVTSAQKNPTAFYLCASRPTGRYGYTFGSGTRLTVV.

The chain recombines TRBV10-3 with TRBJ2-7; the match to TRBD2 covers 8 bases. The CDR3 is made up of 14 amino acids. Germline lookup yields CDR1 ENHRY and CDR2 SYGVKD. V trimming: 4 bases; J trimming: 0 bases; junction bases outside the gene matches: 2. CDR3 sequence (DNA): TGTGCCATCAGTGCGGCGGGGGGCTCCTACGAGCAGTACTTC. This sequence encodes CAISAAGGSYEQYF.

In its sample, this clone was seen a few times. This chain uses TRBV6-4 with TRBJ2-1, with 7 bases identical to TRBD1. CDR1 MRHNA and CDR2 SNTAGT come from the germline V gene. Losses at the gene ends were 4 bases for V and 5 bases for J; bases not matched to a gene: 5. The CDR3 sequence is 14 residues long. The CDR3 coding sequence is TGTGCCAGCAGTGTACAGGGGAAGAACAATGAGCAGTTCTTC. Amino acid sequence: CASSVQGKNNEQFF.

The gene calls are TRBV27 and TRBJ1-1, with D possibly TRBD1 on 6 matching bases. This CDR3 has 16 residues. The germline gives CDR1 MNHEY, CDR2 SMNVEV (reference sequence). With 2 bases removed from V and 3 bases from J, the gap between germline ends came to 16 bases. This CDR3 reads CASSLESQGHYTEAFF. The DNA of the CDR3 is TGTGCCAGCAGTTTAGAGTCGCAGGGGCATTACACTGAAGCTTTCTTT.

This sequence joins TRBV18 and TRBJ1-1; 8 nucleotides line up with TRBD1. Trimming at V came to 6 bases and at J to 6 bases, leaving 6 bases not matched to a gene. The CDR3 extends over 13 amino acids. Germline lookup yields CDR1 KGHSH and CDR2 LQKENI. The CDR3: CASSEYRGSEAFF. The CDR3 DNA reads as TGTGCCAGCTCCGAGTACAGGGGGTCTGAAGCTTTCTTT. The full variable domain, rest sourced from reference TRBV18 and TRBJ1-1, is NAGVMQNPRHLVRRRGQEARLRCSPMKGHSHVYWYRQLPEEGLKFMVYLQKENIIDESGMPKERFSAEFPKEGPSILRIQQVVRGDSAAYFCASSEYRGSEAFFGQGTRLTVV.

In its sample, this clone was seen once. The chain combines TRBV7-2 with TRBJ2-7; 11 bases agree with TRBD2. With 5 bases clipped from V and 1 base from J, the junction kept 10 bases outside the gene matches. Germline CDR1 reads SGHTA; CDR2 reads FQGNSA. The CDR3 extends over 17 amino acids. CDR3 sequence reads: CASSGTRLAGRSYEQYF. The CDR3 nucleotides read TGTGCCAGCAGCGGAACCCGACTAGCGGGAAGGTCCTACGAGCAGTACTTC.

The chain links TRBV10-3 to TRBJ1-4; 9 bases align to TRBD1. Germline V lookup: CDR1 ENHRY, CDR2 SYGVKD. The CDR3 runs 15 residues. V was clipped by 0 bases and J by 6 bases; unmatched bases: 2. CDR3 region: CAISESGTGYEKLFF. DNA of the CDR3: TGTGCCATCAGTGAGTCGGGGACAGGGTATGAAAAACTGTTTTTT.

CDR3 DNA sequence: TGTGCCAGCAGCTTAGGTAGCACTTACAATGAGCAGTTCTTC. It codes for CASSLGSTYNEQFF. The chain links TRBV13 to TRBJ2-1; D is unresolved. The germline V gene encodes CDR1 PRHDT and CDR2 FYEKMQ (reference sequence). The ends were cut back, 0 bases at V and 4 bases at J, with 7 bases in the middle. The CDR3 contains 14 residues.

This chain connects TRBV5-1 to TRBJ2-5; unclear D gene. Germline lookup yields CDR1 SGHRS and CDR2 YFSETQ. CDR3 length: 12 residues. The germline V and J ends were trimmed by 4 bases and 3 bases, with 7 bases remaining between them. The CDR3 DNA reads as TGCGCCAGCAGCCGGGTGGAAGAGACCCAGTACTTC. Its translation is CASSRVEETQYF.

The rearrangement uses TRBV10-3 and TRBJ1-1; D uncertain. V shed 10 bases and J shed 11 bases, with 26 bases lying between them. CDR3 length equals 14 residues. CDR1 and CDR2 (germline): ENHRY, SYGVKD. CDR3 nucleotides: TGTGCCACTGACGCGGGGTCAGGCGCTGTAGGGGCTTTCTTT. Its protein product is CATDAGSGAVGAFF.